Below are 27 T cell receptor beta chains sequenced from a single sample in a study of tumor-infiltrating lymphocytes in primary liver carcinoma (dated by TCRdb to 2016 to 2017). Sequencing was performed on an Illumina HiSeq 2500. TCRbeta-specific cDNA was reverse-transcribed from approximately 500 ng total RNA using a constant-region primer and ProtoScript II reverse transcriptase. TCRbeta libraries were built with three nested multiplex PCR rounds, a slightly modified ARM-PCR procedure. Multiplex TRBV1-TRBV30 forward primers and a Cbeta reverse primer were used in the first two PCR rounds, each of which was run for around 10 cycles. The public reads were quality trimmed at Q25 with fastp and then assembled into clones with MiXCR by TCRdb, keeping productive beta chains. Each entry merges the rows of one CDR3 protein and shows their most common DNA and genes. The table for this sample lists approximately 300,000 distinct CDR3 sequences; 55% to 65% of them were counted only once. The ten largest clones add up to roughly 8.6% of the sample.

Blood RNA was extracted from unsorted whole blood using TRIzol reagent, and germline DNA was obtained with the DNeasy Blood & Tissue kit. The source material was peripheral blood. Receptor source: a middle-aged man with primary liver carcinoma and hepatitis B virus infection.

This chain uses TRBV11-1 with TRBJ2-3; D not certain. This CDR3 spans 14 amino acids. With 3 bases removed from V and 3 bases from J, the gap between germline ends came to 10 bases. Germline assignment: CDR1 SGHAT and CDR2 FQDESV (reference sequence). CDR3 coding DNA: TGTGCCAGCAGCTTTATTGCTGCGACAGATACGCAGTATTTT. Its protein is CASSFIAATDTQYF.

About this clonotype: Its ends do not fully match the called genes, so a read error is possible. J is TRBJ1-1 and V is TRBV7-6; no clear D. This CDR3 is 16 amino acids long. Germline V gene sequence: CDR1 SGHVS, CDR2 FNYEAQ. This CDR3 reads CDSSLGKGRTNTEAFF. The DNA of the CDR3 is TGTGACAGCAGCTTAGGGAAGGGAAGAACCAACACTGAAGCTTTCTTT.

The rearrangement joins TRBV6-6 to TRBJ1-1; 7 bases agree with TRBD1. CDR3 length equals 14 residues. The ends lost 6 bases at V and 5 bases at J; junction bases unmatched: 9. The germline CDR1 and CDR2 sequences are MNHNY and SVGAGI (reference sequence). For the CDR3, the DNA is TGTGCCAGCAGGGACACCCAGGGGGGAACTGAAGCTTTCTTT. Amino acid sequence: CASRDTQGGTEAFF.

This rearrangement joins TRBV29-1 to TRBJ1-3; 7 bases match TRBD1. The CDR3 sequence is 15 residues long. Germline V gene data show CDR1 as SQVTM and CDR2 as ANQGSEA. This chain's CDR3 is CSAPDRSNSGNTIYF. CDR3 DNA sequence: TGCAGTGCTCCGGACAGGTCAAACTCTGGAAACACCATATATTTT.

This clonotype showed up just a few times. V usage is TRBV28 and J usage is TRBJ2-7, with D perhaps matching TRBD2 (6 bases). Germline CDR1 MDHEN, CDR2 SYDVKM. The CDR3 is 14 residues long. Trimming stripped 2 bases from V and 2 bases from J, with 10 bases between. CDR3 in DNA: TGTGCCAGCAGTTTAAGCAGGGAGGCCTACGAGCAGTACTTC. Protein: CASSLSREAYEQYF.

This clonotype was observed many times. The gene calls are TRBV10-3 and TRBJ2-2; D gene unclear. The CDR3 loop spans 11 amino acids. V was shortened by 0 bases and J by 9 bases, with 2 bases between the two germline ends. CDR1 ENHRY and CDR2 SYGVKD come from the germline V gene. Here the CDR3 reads CAISESRELFF. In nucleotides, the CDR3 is TGTGCCATCAGTGAGTCCCGGGAGCTGTTTTTT.

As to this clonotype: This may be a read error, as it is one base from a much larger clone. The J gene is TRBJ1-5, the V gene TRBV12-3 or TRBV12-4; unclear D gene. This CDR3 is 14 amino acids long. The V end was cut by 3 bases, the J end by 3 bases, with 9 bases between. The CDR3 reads CASSFARPNQPQHF. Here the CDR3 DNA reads TGTGCCAGCAGTTTTGCAAGGCCCAATCAGCCCCAGCATTTT.

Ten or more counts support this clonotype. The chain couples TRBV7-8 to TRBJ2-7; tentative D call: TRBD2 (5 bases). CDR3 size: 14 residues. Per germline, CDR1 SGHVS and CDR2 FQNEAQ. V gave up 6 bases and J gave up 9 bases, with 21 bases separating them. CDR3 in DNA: TGTGCCAGCAGTCCCCCACGGGAAACGGTTGGGCAGTACTTC. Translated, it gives CASSPPRETVGQYF.

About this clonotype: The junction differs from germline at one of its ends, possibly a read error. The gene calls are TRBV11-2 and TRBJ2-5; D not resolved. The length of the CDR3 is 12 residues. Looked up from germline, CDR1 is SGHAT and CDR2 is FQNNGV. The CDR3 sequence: CTSSLAVETQYF. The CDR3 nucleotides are TGTACCAGCAGCTTAGCTGTGGAGACCCAGTACTTC.

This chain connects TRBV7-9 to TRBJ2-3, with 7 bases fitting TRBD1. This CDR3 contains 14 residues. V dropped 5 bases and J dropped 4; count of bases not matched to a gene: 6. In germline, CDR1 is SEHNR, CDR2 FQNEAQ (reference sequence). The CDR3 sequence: CASSTRQGADTQYF. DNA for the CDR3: TGTGCCAGCAGCACCCGACAGGGTGCAGATACGCAGTATTTT.

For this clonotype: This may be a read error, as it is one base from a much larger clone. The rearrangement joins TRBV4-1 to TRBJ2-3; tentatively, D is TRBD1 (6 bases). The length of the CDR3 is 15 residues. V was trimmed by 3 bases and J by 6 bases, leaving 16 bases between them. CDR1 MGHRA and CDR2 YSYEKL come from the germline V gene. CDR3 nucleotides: TGCGCCAGCAGCCATGAGAGAGCGAGGGGGGATACGCAGTATTTT. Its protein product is CASSHERARGDTQYF.

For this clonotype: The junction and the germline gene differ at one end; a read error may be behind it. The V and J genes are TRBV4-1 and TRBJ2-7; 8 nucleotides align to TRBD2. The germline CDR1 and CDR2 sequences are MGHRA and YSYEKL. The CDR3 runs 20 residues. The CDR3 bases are TGCGTCAGCAGCCAAGTTCGGATTAGCGGGAAAGGCCAAAGGTCCTACGAGCAGTACTTC. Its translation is CVSSQVRISGKGQRSYEQYF.

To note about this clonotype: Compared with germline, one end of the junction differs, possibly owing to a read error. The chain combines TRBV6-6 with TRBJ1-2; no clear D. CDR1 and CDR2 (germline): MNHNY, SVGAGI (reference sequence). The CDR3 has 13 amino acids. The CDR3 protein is CASSPPVHYGYIF. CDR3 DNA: TGTGCCAGCAGCCCTCCGGTCCACTACGGCTACATCTTC.

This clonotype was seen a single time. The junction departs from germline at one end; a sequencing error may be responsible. Written as DNA, the CDR3 is TGTGCCAGCAGCCGGGGGTCGGAGGCCCAGAACTTC. It translates to CASSRGSEAQNF. The chain is built from TRBV11-2 and TRBJ2-5, with D possibly TRBD2 on 6 matching bases. The germline gives CDR1 SGHAT, CDR2 FQNNGV. The CDR3 is made up of 12 amino acids. Full variable domain (remainder filled in from reference TRBV11-2 and TRBJ2-5): EAGVAQSPRYKIIEKRQSVAFWCNPISGHATLYWYQQILGQGPKLLIQFQNNGVVDDSQLPKDRFSAERLKGVDSTLKIQPAKLEDSAVYLCASSRGSEAQNFGPGTRLLVL.

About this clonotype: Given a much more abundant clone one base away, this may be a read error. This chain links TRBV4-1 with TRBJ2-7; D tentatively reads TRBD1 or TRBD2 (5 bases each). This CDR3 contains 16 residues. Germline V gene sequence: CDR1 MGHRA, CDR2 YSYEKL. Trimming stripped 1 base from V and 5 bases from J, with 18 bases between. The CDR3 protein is CASSQVEGRIPNEQYF. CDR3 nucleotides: TGCGCCAGCAGCCAAGTCGAGGGGAGAATACCGAACGAGCAGTACTTC.

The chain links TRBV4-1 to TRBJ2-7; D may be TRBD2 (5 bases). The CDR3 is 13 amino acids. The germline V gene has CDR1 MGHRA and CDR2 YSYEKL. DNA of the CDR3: TGCCCCATCAGCCAAGATCGCGGGCACGAGCAGTACTTC. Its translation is CPISQDRGHEQYF.

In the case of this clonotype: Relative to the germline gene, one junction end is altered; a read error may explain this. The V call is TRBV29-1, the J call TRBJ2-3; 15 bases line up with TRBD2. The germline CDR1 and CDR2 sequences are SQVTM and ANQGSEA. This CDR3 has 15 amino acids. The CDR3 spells CSAGLAGGSTGTQYF. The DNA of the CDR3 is TGCAGCGCTGGACTAGCGGGAGGGAGCACAGGTACGCAGTATTTT.

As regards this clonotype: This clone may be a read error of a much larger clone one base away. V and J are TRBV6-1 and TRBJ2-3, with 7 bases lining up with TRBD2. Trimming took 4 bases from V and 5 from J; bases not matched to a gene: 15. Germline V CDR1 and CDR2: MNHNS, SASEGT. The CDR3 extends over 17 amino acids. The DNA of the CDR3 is TGTGCCAGCAGTGGGGTGAGCGGGAAGGCCGCAGGAGATACGCAGTATTTT. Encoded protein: CASSGVSGKAAGDTQYF.

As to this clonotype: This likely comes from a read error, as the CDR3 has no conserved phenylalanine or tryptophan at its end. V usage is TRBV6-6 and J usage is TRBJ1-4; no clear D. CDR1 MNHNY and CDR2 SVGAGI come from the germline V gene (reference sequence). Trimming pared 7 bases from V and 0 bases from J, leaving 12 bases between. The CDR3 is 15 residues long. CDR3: CASKQTYATNEKLFL. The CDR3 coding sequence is TGTGCCAGCAAACAGACGTACGCAACTAATGAAAAACTGTTTTTA.

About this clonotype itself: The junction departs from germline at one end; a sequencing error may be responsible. Here the CDR3 DNA reads TGTGCCATCAGCCTCCCGACGGAGGATCAGCCCCAGCATTTT. It encodes CAISLPTEDQPQHF. This chain links TRBV11-3 with TRBJ1-5; D gene ambiguous. Germline CDR1 reads SGHNT; CDR2 reads YENEEA. This CDR3 comprises 14 residues. The full variable domain, with the rest looked up from reference TRBV11-3 and TRBJ1-5, is EAGVVQSPRYKIIEKKQPVAFWCNPISGHNTLYWYLQNLGQGPELLIRYENEEAVDDSQLPKDRFSAERLKGVDSTLKIQPAELGDSAVYLCAISLPTEDQPQHFGDGTRLSIL.

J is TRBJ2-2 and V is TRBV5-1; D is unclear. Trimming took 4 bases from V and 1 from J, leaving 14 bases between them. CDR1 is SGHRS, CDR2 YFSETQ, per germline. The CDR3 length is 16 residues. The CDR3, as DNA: TGCGCCAGCAGCCGCGTGGGCCGTATGAACACCGGGGAGCTGTTTTTT. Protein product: CASSRVGRMNTGELFF.

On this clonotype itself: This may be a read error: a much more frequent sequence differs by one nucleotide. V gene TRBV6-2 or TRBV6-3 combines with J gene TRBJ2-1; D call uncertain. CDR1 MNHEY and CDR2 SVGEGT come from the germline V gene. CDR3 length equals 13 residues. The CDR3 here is CASTLWVHNEPFF. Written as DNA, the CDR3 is TGTGCCAGCACCCTTTGGGTGCACAATGAGCCGTTCTTC.

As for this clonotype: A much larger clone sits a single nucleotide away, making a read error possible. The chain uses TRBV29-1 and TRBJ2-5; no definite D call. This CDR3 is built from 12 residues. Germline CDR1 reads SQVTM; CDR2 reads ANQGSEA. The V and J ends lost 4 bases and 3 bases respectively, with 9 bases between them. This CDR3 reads CSVVTWKETQYF. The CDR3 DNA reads TGCAGCGTTGTGACATGGAAAGAGACCCAGTACTTC.

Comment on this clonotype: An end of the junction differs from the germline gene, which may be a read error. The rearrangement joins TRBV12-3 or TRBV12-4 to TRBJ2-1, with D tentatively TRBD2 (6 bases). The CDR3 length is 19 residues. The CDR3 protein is CASSLEASESLPSYNEQFF. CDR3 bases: TGTGCCAGCAGCTTAGAAGCTAGCGAGTCGCTGCCCTCCTACAATGAGCAGTTCTTC.

CDR3 residues: CASSFGRAGVEQYF. CDR3 bases: TGTGCCAGCAGCTTTGGACGAGCGGGAGTTGAGCAGTACTTC. V usage is TRBV11-1 and J usage is TRBJ2-7; 8 bases match TRBD2. Germline CDR1 reads SGHAT; CDR2 reads FQDESV (reference sequence). CDR3 length: 14 amino acids. V lost 3 bases to trimming and J lost 7 bases; unmatched junction nucleotides: 8.

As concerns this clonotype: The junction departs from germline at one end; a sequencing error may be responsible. CDR3: CVSSQTESGANVLTF. The CDR3 DNA sequence: TGCGTCAGCAGCCAGACGGAATCTGGGGCCAACGTCCTGACTTTC. This rearrangement joins TRBV7-9 to TRBJ2-6; D uncertain. Germline V lookup: CDR1 SEHNR, CDR2 FQNEAQ (reference sequence). The CDR3 is made up of 15 amino acids.

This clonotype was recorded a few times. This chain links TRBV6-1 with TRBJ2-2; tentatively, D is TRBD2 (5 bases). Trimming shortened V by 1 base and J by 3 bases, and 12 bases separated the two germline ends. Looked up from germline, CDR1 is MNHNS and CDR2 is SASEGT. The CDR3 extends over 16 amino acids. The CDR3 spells CASSEVTGLYTGELFF. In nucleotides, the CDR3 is TGTGCCAGCAGTGAAGTAACCGGACTTTACACCGGGGAGCTGTTTTTT.